This T cell receptor (beta chain) was captured in a study of T cell responses to AZD1222 COVID-19 vaccine. CDR3 size: 17 residues. Per germline, CDR1 LNHNV and CDR2 YYDKDF (reference sequence). Trimming shortened V by 0 bases and J by 5 bases, and 19 bases separated the two germline ends. The study's findings and limits: Reportedly, nearly half of unique spike TCRs recognized epitopes outside B.1.351/B.1.1.7 mutations. White British ancestry dominated among donors, who included more females, and clonal diversity was possibly underestimated. Repertoires were sampled only after the peak T cell response.

As for this clone: Its antigen is currently unknown.

The method was immunoSEQ multiplex PCR; TCRdb's version includes in-frame clones alone and lacks a portion of them. The repertoire has under 150,000 clones, about 87% of them found once; the top ten carry approximately 8.4%. Source: peripheral blood, taken on day 0 of AZD1222 vaccination. The source is an adult in good health. The chain employs TRBV15 and TRBJ1-1; possibly TRBD1 for D (6 bases). The CDR3 here is CATSRDYGGPVQTEAFF. Here the CDR3 DNA reads TGTGCCACCAGCAGAGATTACGGGGGGCCGGTGCAAACTGAAGCTTTCTTT.